These 21 T cell receptor beta chains were sequenced from one sample in a study of blood T cell repertoires in COVID-19. TCRdb's table, derived via immunoSEQ multiplex PCR, lists solely in-frame clones and lacks some. The table includes about 65,000 clones, roughly 80% detected once. The material sequenced was peripheral blood. The source is a human donor in a cohort sampled during active COVID-19.

The chain couples TRBV30 to TRBJ2-7; D possibly corresponds to TRBD1 (5 bases). V dropped 0 bases and J dropped 3 bases, with 9 bases sitting between them. Germline V lookup: CDR1 GTSNPN, CDR2 SVGIG (reference sequence). The CDR3 runs to 13 residues. The CDR3 nucleotides are TGTGCCTGGAGTGTAGGGGCAGTCTACGAGCAGTACTTC. This translates into CAWSVGAVYEQYF.

This chain uses TRBV5-4 with TRBJ2-1; D is possibly TRBD2 (6 bases). The V gene lost 2 bases and the J gene lost 4 bases, with 13 bases spanning the gap. CDR3 size: 15 residues. CDR1 and CDR2 (germline): SGHNT, YYREEE (reference sequence). The CDR3 nucleotides are TGTGCCAGCAGCTTCCCCCAGCGGGCATACAATGAGCAGTTCTTC. Translated, it gives CASSFPQRAYNEQFF.

This clone was counted between two and nine times. The genes are TRBV4-1 and TRBJ1-5; 7 bases are shared with TRBD1. CDR3 length: 16 amino acids. The trim removed 1 base at V and 7 bases at J, leaving 10 bases unmatched. Germline V lookup: CDR1 MGHRA, CDR2 YSYEKL. The CDR3 loop reads CASSQAAGTVGQPQHF. CDR3 DNA: TGCGCCAGCAGCCAAGCCGCCGGGACAGTTGGACAGCCCCAGCATTTT.

This chain links TRBV5-1 with TRBJ2-1, with TRBD1 matching 9 bases. The length of the CDR3 is 16 residues. Trimming took 4 bases from V and 4 from J; bases not matched to a gene: 9. In germline, CDR1 is SGHRS, CDR2 YFSETQ. The CDR3: CASSLTGTGLYNEQFF. The CDR3 DNA reads TGCGCCAGCAGCCTTACCGGGACAGGGCTATACAATGAGCAGTTCTTC. The whole variable domain, filled in from reference TRBV5-1 and TRBJ2-1, reads KAGVTQTPRYLIKTRGQQVTLSCSPISGHRSVSWYQQTPGQGLQFLFEYFSETQRNKGNFPGRFSGRQFSNSRSEMNVSTLELGDSALYLCASSLTGTGLYNEQFFGPGTRLTVL.

About this clone: Other DNA variants within this sample encode the same CDR3. V is TRBV7-9 and J is TRBJ2-7, with TRBD2 identical over 8 bases. CDR1 is SEHNR and CDR2 is FQNEAQ in the germline V gene (reference sequence). The CDR3 has 16 amino acids. Unmatched junction bases numbered 7, after V lost 3 bases and J lost 0 bases. DNA for the CDR3: TGTGCCAGCAGCTTGGGGCGGGGGGTCGCCTCCTACGAGCAGTACTTC. Protein sequence: CASSLGRGVASYEQYF.

This chain connects TRBV7-2 to TRBJ1-3; D gene unclear. Germline V gene lookup returns CDR1 SGHTA and CDR2 FQGNSA. The V and J ends lost 1 base and 4 bases respectively, with 11 bases between them. The CDR3 is 15 amino acids. CDR3 sequence reads: CASSLGGLEGNTIYF. The CDR3 DNA follows: TGTGCCAGCAGCTTAGGAGGGTTGGAAGGAAACACCATATATTTT.

This chain joins TRBV4-1 and TRBJ1-2, with D unclear. The CDR3 has 16 residues. Trimming removed 1 base from V and 0 bases from J, with 12 bases in between. Germline V gene sequence: CDR1 MGHRA, CDR2 YSYEKL. The CDR3 protein is CASSQVYGNTNYGYTF. CDR3 coding DNA: TGCGCCAGCAGCCAAGTGTACGGGAATACTAACTATGGCTACACCTTC.

V and J are TRBV2 and TRBJ1-3; 9 bases line up with TRBD1. Germline trimming cut 4 bases from V and 2 bases from J; bases unmatched to any gene: 9. CDR3 length equals 17 residues. From germline, CDR1 is SNHLY and CDR2 FYNNEI. The CDR3 DNA is TGTGCCAGCAGTGTGACGGGACAGGGAGACACTGGAAACACCATATATTTT. This translates into CASSVTGQGDTGNTIYF.

The rearrangement links TRBV11-3 to TRBJ2-1, with TRBD1 identical over 9 bases. Trimming removed 0 bases from V and 15 bases from J; junction bases left unmatched: 3. Germline V CDR1 and CDR2: SGHNT, YENEEA. The CDR3 is 12 residues long. The CDR3 sequence is CASSLDGTGWFF. Written as DNA, the CDR3 is TGTGCCAGCAGCTTAGATGGGACAGGGTGGTTCTTC.

CDR3 loop: CASSPLLSGANVLTF. The CDR3 bases are TGTGCCAGCAGCCCCCTCTTATCTGGGGCCAACGTCCTGACTTTC. The rearrangement uses TRBV11-1 and TRBJ2-6; D gene uncertain. Trimming cost V 5 bases and J 1 base, with 9 bases left between them. The CDR3 totals 15 residues. Germline V gene data show CDR1 as SGHAT and CDR2 as FQDESV (reference sequence). Combining the CDR3 with reference TRBV11-1 and TRBJ2-6 gives the whole variable domain EAEVAQSPRYKITEKSQAVAFWCDPISGHATLYWYRQILGQGPELLVQFQDESVVDDSQLPKDRFSAERLKGVDSTLKIQPAELGDSAMYLCASSPLLSGANVLTFGAGSRLTVL.

The rearrangement joins TRBV7-9 to TRBJ1-3; D is uncertain. V lost 3 bases and J 7 bases, leaving 16 bases between the germline ends. The CDR3 is 15 amino acids. Germline-derived CDR1 and CDR2 are SEHNR and FQNEAQ (reference sequence). CDR3 nucleotides: TGTGCCAGCAGCTTCTGGACTTCTGAATGGAACACCATATATTTT. The encoded protein is CASSFWTSEWNTIYF.

The CDR3 DNA sequence: TGTGCCATCAGTGATCTCGGGACCGGGAGGGGCACTGAAGCTTTCTTT. Its translation is CAISDLGTGRGTEAFF. J is TRBJ1-1 and V is TRBV10-3; D is perhaps TRBD1 (5 bases). Germline loops: CDR1 ENHRY, CDR2 SYGVKD. The CDR3 spans 16 residues. Trimming pared 3 bases from V and 4 bases from J, leaving 18 bases between.

The chain employs TRBV14 and TRBJ1-3, with 7 bases identical to TRBD1. Trimming removed 6 bases from V and 1 base from J; junction bases left unmatched: 3. Looked up from germline, CDR1 is SGHDN and CDR2 is FVKESK. This CDR3 has 14 residues. DNA for the CDR3: TGTGCCAGCAGGCCGACAGGGTCTGGAAACACCATATATTTT. Its translation: CASRPTGSGNTIYF.

This clone came up many times. The chain recombines TRBV9 with TRBJ1-4; 7 bases match TRBD1. The length of the CDR3 is 16 residues. Germline loops: CDR1 SGDLS, CDR2 YYNGEE. The V segment lost 1 base and the J segment 7 bases; nucleotides outside the gene matches: 10. CDR3 protein: CASSVNGRSGGEKLFF. The DNA for the CDR3 is TGTGCCAGCAGCGTAAATGGTCGGTCAGGGGGTGAAAAACTGTTTTTT. Using reference TRBV9 and TRBJ1-4 for the parts outside the CDR3, the full variable domain is DSGVTQTPKHLITATGQRVTLRCSPRSGDLSVYWYQQSLDQGLQFLIQYYNGEERAKGNILERFSAQQFPDLHSELNLSSLELGDSALYFCASSVNGRSGGEKLFFGSGTQLSVL.

The rearrangement joins TRBV7-8 to TRBJ1-2; 7 bases are a match to TRBD1. The CDR3 covers 16 residues. J lost 6 bases, V lost 2 bases, and 12 bases had no gene match. Germline-derived CDR1 and CDR2 are SGHVS and FQNEAQ. The CDR3 loop is CASSLFGQGGADGYTF. CDR3 DNA sequence: TGTGCCAGCAGCTTATTTGGCCAAGGGGGCGCCGATGGCTACACCTTC.

This clone was seen just once. A much larger clone differs by one base, so this may be a read error. The chain joins TRBV14 to TRBJ1-2; 7 bases align to TRBD1. The CDR3 has 13 amino acids. CDR1 and CDR2 (germline): SGHDN, FVKESK. Losses at the gene ends were 5 bases for V and 4 bases for J; bases not matched to a gene: 4. The CDR3 DNA follows: TGTGCCAGCAGCTTCGACAGGGCCTATGGCTACACCTTC. Translated: CASSFDRAYGYTF.

This chain uses TRBV6-5 with TRBJ1-3; no firm D call. Germline CDR1 MNHEY, CDR2 SVGAGI. Trimming cost V 4 bases and J 0 bases, with 7 bases left between them. CDR3 length: 14 amino acids. CDR3 sequence (DNA): TGTGCCAGCAGTTTAACACCCTCTGGAAACACCATATATTTT. It codes for CASSLTPSGNTIYF.

This chain links TRBV6-6 with TRBJ2-7, with 8 bases identical to TRBD1. With V trimmed by 8 bases and J by 3 bases, 12 bases remained unmatched. Looked up from germline, CDR1 is MNHNY and CDR2 is SVGAGI (reference sequence). The CDR3 has 15 amino acids. For the CDR3, the DNA is TGTGCCAGCTCGCGCGCCCAGGGGGCTGACTACGAGCAGTACTTC. Translated: CASSRAQGADYEQYF.

The V and J genes are TRBV6-5 and TRBJ2-2; a weak D match, TRBD2 (5 bases). The CDR3 is 15 amino acids. Per germline, CDR1 MNHEY and CDR2 SVGAGI. Trimming left V 8 bases short and J 0 bases short, with 13 bases between. The CDR3 nucleotides read TGTGCCAGCCAGGCGGGCCACTCGAACACCGGGGAGCTGTTTTTT. Protein sequence: CASQAGHSNTGELFF.

Worth noting for this clone: An end of the junction does not agree with germline; a read error may underlie this. The sample carries other DNA sequences with the same CDR3. The chain has TRBV11-1 and TRBJ2-1, with TRBD2 as a possible D gene (6 bases). Germline V gene data show CDR1 as SGHAT and CDR2 as FQDESV (reference sequence). This CDR3 spans 12 amino acids. The DNA of the CDR3 is TGTGCCAGCAGTTTAGAGGGAGGTGAGCAGTTCTTC. Translating it yields CASSLEGGEQFF.

The rearrangement links TRBV3-1 (or the pseudogene TRBV3-2) to TRBJ1-1; 7 nucleotides align to TRBD1. The CDR3 sequence is 14 residues long. With 6 bases clipped from V and 4 bases from J, the junction kept 8 bases outside the gene matches. The germline CDR1 and CDR2 sequences are LGHDT and YNNKEL (reference sequence). In nucleotides, the CDR3 is TGTGCCAGCAGTCAACAGGGGCGACTCACTGAAGCTTTCTTT. Protein sequence: CASSQQGRLTEAFF.